These 31 T cell receptor beta chains came from one sample sequenced in a study of cytomegalovirus exposure and HLA in healthy donors. In the PCR, 60 Vbeta and 13 Jbeta primers were used. Sequencing was performed with immunoSEQ multiplex PCR; in TCRdb, only in-frame clones are kept and a portion is missing. The sample table includes around 140,000 clones. The material sequenced was PBMCs. The receptors were sampled from a woman between 35 and 50 years old in good health and CMV-seropositive.

The rearrangement uses TRBV27 and TRBJ2-5, with TRBD1 matching 8 bases. The junction had 5 bases not matched to a gene; V was cut back by 3 bases and J by 11 bases. Per germline, CDR1 MNHEY and CDR2 SMNVEV (reference sequence). The CDR3 length is 12 residues. The CDR3 region is CASSFEGQEQYF. Written as DNA, the CDR3 is TGTGCCAGCAGTTTCGAGGGACAGGAGCAGTACTTC.

For the CDR3, the DNA is TGTGCCAGCAGCCCCTCGGGAGCTTTCTTT. Translating gives CASSPSGAFF. The chain is built from TRBV6-1 and TRBJ1-1, with no clear D. In germline, CDR1 is MNHNS, CDR2 SASEGT. Between the trimmed V and J ends, which lost 6 bases and 10 bases, there was a span of 9 bases. The CDR3 contains 10 residues.

The genes are TRBV2 and TRBJ2-3; D possibly corresponds to TRBD1 (6 bases). In germline, CDR1 is SNHLY, CDR2 FYNNEI. V gave up 9 bases and J gave up 3 bases, with 19 bases separating them. The CDR3 is 15 residues long. The CDR3 DNA is TGTGCCAGGACGAACAGGGAGCGTGGAACAGATACGCAGTATTTT. This translates into CARTNRERGTDTQYF.

This chain joins TRBV6-1 and TRBJ1-1; 10 bases map to TRBD1. J gave up 7 bases and V 8 bases, and 7 bases lay outside the gene matches. The CDR3 has 13 residues. Germline V gives CDR1 MNHNS, CDR2 SASEGT. The CDR3 spells CASGGQGLGEAFF. The CDR3 coding sequence is TGTGCCAGCGGGGGACAGGGGTTGGGTGAAGCTTTCTTT.

This sequence joins TRBV7-8 and TRBJ2-2; 8 bases are a match to TRBD2. CDR3 length: 15 residues. The germline V gene encodes CDR1 SGHVS and CDR2 FQNEAQ. J gave up 6 bases and V 3 bases, and 6 bases lay outside the gene matches. The CDR3 DNA sequence: TGTGCCAGCAGCTTCCCGGGACTAGGGGCCGGGGAGCTGTTTTTT. Its protein is CASSFPGLGAGELFF.

The chain recombines TRBV13 with TRBJ2-7; tentatively, D is TRBD1 (6 bases). In germline, CDR1 is PRHDT, CDR2 FYEKMQ (reference sequence). Trimming cost V 5 bases and J 3 bases, with 14 bases left between them. The CDR3 spans 14 residues. The CDR3 DNA reads TGTGCCAGCAGCCCAAGACAGGTTAGCTACGAGCAGTACTTC. It specifies CASSPRQVSYEQYF.

The chain carries TRBV20-1 and TRBJ2-7; weak D call: TRBD2 (5 bases). Trimming removed 6 bases at V and 3 bases at J, with 9 bases between. This CDR3 spans 11 amino acids. CDR1 and CDR2 (germline): DFQATT, SNEGSKA (reference sequence). In nucleotides, the CDR3 is TGCAGTGCCGCGGGTGACTACGAGCAGTACTTC. As protein: CSAAGDYEQYF.

This sequence joins TRBV28 and TRBJ2-6, with 7 bases identical to TRBD1. CDR1 and CDR2 (germline): MDHEN, SYDVKM. V shed 3 bases and J 4 bases; nucleotides not matched to a gene: 9. The CDR3 sequence is 17 residues long. In DNA form, the CDR3 reads TGTGCCAGCAGTTTCCTACAGGGGCGGTCCGGGGCCAACGTCCTGACTTTC. It encodes CASSFLQGRSGANVLTF.

This rearrangement joins TRBV19 to TRBJ1-5; D gene unclear. The V and J ends lost 7 bases and 4 bases respectively, with 14 bases between them. Germline lookup yields CDR1 LNHDA and CDR2 SQIVND (reference sequence). There are 14 residues in the CDR3. The CDR3 sequence: CASTAQRPNQPQHF. The CDR3 DNA sequence: TGTGCCAGTACCGCCCAGAGGCCAAATCAGCCCCAGCATTTT.

The chain is built from TRBV6-1 and TRBJ2-1; 11 bases match TRBD2. From germline, CDR1 is MNHNS and CDR2 SASEGT. Trimming removed 7 bases from V and 7 bases from J; junction bases left unmatched: 9. The CDR3 covers 15 residues. CDR3 nucleotides: TGTGCCAGCAAAGAACTAGCGGGAGCTGGGAATGAGCAGTTCTTC. As protein: CASKELAGAGNEQFF.

CDR3 nucleotide sequence: TGCGCCAGCAGCCCTCTAGCGGGAGTGAGACACAATGAGCAGTTCTTC. Amino acids: CASSPLAGVRHNEQFF. The genes are TRBV5-1 and TRBJ2-1, with 10 bases that match TRBD2. Looked up from germline, CDR1 is SGHRS and CDR2 is YFSETQ. The junction had 9 bases not matched to a gene; V was cut back by 4 bases and J by 5 bases. The CDR3 has 16 residues. The whole variable domain, filled in from reference TRBV5-1 and TRBJ2-1, reads KAGVTQTPRYLIKTRGQQVTLSCSPISGHRSVSWYQQTPGQGLQFLFEYFSETQRNKGNFPGRFSGRQFSNSRSEMNVSTLELGDSALYLCASSPLAGVRHNEQFFGPGTRLTVL.

This chain's CDR3 is CAISEATSGSSYNEQFF. The DNA of the CDR3 is TGTGCCATCAGTGAAGCGACTAGCGGGAGCTCCTACAATGAGCAGTTCTTC. V usage is TRBV10-3 and J usage is TRBJ2-1; 12 bases fit TRBD2. In germline, CDR1 is ENHRY, CDR2 SYGVKD. The CDR3 consists of 17 residues. The trim removed 3 bases at V and 0 bases at J, leaving 3 bases unmatched.

The CDR3 DNA is TGTGCCAGCAGCCGGACAGGGCTCGGCACCGGGGAGCTGTTTTTT. Protein sequence: CASSRTGLGTGELFF. This rearrangement joins TRBV7-3 to TRBJ2-2, with 8 bases matching TRBD1. J gave up 4 bases and V 5 bases, and 6 bases lay outside the gene matches. This CDR3 comprises 15 residues. Germline V gives CDR1 SGHTA, CDR2 FQGTGA.

V gene TRBV7-8 combines with J gene TRBJ2-1, with D possibly matching TRBD2 (6 bases). V shed 8 bases and J shed 1 base, with 9 bases lying between them. Germline loops: CDR1 SGHVS, CDR2 FQNEAQ. This CDR3 comprises 13 residues. CDR3 sequence reads: CASQTSSYNEQFF. CDR3 DNA: TGTGCCAGCCAGACTAGTTCCTACAATGAGCAGTTCTTC.

This chain connects TRBV11-2 to TRBJ1-1; 9 nucleotides line up with TRBD1. V dropped 5 bases and J dropped 11; count of bases not matched to a gene: 12. Germline-derived CDR1 and CDR2 are SGHAT and FQNNGV. The CDR3 is 14 amino acids. The CDR3 DNA reads as TGTGCCAGCAGCCTAGCGAGACAGGGGGTTTTGGCTTTCTTT. Encoded protein: CASSLARQGVLAFF. The full variable domain, completed using reference TRBV11-2 and TRBJ1-1, is EAGVAQSPRYKIIEKRQSVAFWCNPISGHATLYWYQQILGQGPKLLIQFQNNGVVDDSQLPKDRFSAERLKGVDSTLKIQPAKLEDSAVYLCASSLARQGVLAFFGQGTRLTVV.

The gene calls are TRBV5-1 and TRBJ1-2; 9 nucleotides align to TRBD1. The CDR3 contains 12 residues. Losses at the gene ends were 3 bases for V and 7 bases for J; bases not matched to a gene: 1. The germline CDR1 and CDR2 sequences are SGHRS and YFSETQ. CDR3 sequence reads: CASSWTGVGYTF. The CDR3 DNA reads as TGCGCCAGCAGCTGGACAGGGGTTGGCTACACCTTC.

The gene calls are TRBV10-3 and TRBJ1-5; D is perhaps TRBD1 (5 bases). V lost 6 bases and J 5 bases, leaving 17 bases between the germline ends. Germline CDR1 reads ENHRY; CDR2 reads SYGVKD. The CDR3 extends over 15 amino acids. This CDR3 is CAIRPGLLPDQPQHF. For the CDR3, the DNA is TGTGCCATCAGGCCGGGACTACTTCCTGATCAGCCCCAGCATTTT.

The chain is built from TRBV5-1 and TRBJ2-2; 8 bases line up with TRBD1. Germline V gene data show CDR1 as SGHRS and CDR2 as YFSETQ. V lost 5 bases to trimming and J lost 3 bases; unmatched junction nucleotides: 6. This CDR3 is built from 15 residues. CDR3 loop: CASRMGTGDTGELFF. The CDR3, as DNA: TGCGCCAGCAGGATGGGGACAGGCGACACCGGGGAGCTGTTTTTT.

The chain has TRBV13 and TRBJ1-4; 7 positions agree with TRBD1. Germline values: CDR1 PRHDT, CDR2 FYEKMQ (reference sequence). Trimming took 4 bases from V and 5 from J; bases not matched to a gene: 1. This CDR3 comprises 13 residues. The CDR3 loop is CASSSGQNEKLFF. CDR3 bases: TGTGCCAGCAGCTCGGGACAGAATGAAAAACTGTTTTTT. Combining the CDR3 with reference TRBV13 and TRBJ1-4 gives the whole variable domain AAGVIQSPRHLIKEKRETATLKCYPIPRHDTVYWYQQGPGQDPQFLISFYEKMQSDKGSIPDRFSAQQFSDYHSELNMSSLELGDSALYFCASSSGQNEKLFFGSGTQLSVL.

V gene TRBV15 combines with J gene TRBJ1-1; no clear D. Germline V gives CDR1 LNHNV, CDR2 YYDKDF (reference sequence). The CDR3 has 15 amino acids. V lost 1 base to trimming and J lost 1 base, with 10 bases between them. CDR3 amino acids: CATSRGQGPNTEAFF. The CDR3 coding sequence is TGTGCCACCAGCAGAGGACAAGGCCCGAACACTGAAGCTTTCTTT.

V usage is TRBV25-1 and J usage is TRBJ1-4; TRBD1 aligns across 11 bases. Germline values: CDR1 MGHDK, CDR2 SYGVNS. The CDR3 is 17 residues long. The junction had 9 bases not matched to a gene; V was cut back by 5 bases and J by 4 bases. The CDR3 region is CASSRPGTGGFNEKLFF. The CDR3 coding sequence is TGTGCCAGCAGTCGTCCCGGGACAGGGGGATTTAATGAAAAACTGTTTTTT.

The chain joins TRBV9 to TRBJ2-7; TRBD2 is a possible D gene (5 bases). The germline V gene encodes CDR1 SGDLS and CDR2 YYNGEE. This CDR3 is 13 amino acids long. V dropped 7 bases and J dropped 7 bases, with 18 bases sitting between them. The CDR3 DNA reads as TGTGCCAGCGCGGGCTTTAACTCGGGGGAGCAGTACTTC. It codes for CASAGFNSGEQYF.

This chain connects TRBV27 to TRBJ1-2; D unresolved. Germline CDR1 MNHEY, CDR2 SMNVEV (reference sequence). V was pared by 4 bases and J by 2 bases, with 14 bases between. The CDR3 is 15 residues long. CDR3 nucleotides: TGTGCCAGCAGTTCCCCGGGAGACACCAACTATGGCTACACCTTC. Amino acid sequence: CASSSPGDTNYGYTF.

The rearrangement links TRBV7-9 to TRBJ1-4, with unresolved D. V was trimmed by 0 bases and J by 8 bases, leaving 4 bases between them. The germline V gene has CDR1 SEHNR and CDR2 FQNEAQ (reference sequence). The CDR3 is made up of 12 amino acids. The CDR3 bases are TGTGCCAGCAGCTTAGCCCAAGAAAAACTGTTTTTT. Its protein is CASSLAQEKLFF.

The V and J genes are TRBV10-2 and TRBJ2-7, with a tentative D call TRBD1 (5 bases). The CDR3 sequence is 14 residues long. The V and J ends lost 6 bases and 3 bases respectively, with 15 bases between them. In germline, CDR1 is WSHSY, CDR2 SAAADI. The CDR3 nucleotides are TGCGCCAGCAGGACGGACACGTTGGTCTACGAGCAGTACTTC. Protein sequence: CASRTDTLVYEQYF.

V usage is TRBV5-1 and J usage is TRBJ2-6; D is undetermined. Germline-derived CDR1 and CDR2 are SGHRS and YFSETQ. CDR3 size: 16 residues. Trimming shortened V by 0 bases and J by 0 bases, and 7 bases separated the two germline ends. In nucleotides, the CDR3 is TGCGCCAGCAGCTTGGGACACAGCTCTGGGGCCAACGTCCTGACTTTC. It specifies CASSLGHSSGANVLTF.

This chain connects TRBV29-1 to TRBJ1-1; 7 bases line up with TRBD1. Germline CDR1 is SQVTM and CDR2 is ANQGSEA. The CDR3 has 14 amino acids. V shed 6 bases, J shed 4 bases, and the junction held 11 bases outside the gene matches. CDR3 loop: CSVERGAGGTEAFF. DNA of the CDR3: TGCAGCGTCGAAAGGGGGGCAGGGGGCACTGAAGCTTTCTTT.

The chain joins TRBV6-4 to TRBJ1-5; a possible D gene is TRBD1 (5 bases). The CDR3 loop spans 13 amino acids. The V end lost 5 bases, the J end lost 9 bases, and 14 bases lay between the germline ends. Germline V lookup: CDR1 MRHNA, CDR2 SNTAGT. Written as DNA, the CDR3 is TGTGCCAGCAGTCTTGATACAGGTCTGCCCCAGCATTTT. Protein product: CASSLDTGLPQHF.

The V call is TRBV19, the J call TRBJ2-2, with D possibly TRBD2 on 5 matching bases. The CDR3 consists of 15 residues. Between the trimmed V and J ends, which lost 4 bases and 0 bases, there was a span of 9 bases. Germline lookup yields CDR1 LNHDA and CDR2 SQIVND (reference sequence). The CDR3 is CASSTSPANTGELFF. In nucleotides, the CDR3 is TGTGCCAGTAGTACTAGCCCAGCGAACACCGGGGAGCTGTTTTTT. The full variable domain, rest sourced from reference TRBV19 and TRBJ2-2, is DGGITQSPKYLFRKEGQNVTLSCEQNLNHDAMYWYRQDPGQGLRLIYYSQIVNDFQKGDIAEGYSVSREKKESFPLTVTSAQKNPTAFYLCASSTSPANTGELFFGEGSRLTVL.

CDR3 in DNA: TGTGCCAGCAGCTTGCAGTACCAAGAGACCCAGTACTTC. It translates to CASSLQYQETQYF. This chain connects TRBV5-8 to TRBJ2-5; unclear D gene. This CDR3 spans 13 amino acids. CDR1 and CDR2 (germline): SGHTS, YDEGEE. V was trimmed by 1 base and J by 0 bases, leaving 4 bases between them.

This chain links TRBV7-2 with TRBJ2-7, with D maybe TRBD2 (7 bases). V gave up 2 bases and J gave up 2 bases, with 19 bases separating them. The CDR3 sequence is 17 residues long. Germline lookup yields CDR1 SGHTA and CDR2 FQGNSA. CDR3 protein: CASSLKLGAGRAYEQYF. The CDR3 DNA reads TGTGCCAGCAGCTTAAAATTGGGGGCGGGGAGGGCCTACGAGCAGTACTTC.